This TCR beta chain was obtained from a study of OX40 agonist ivuxolimab in advanced cancers. Clones were read by immunoSEQ multiplex PCR, and TCRdb kept only the in-frame ones, dropping some. Of roughly 41,000 clones in the sample, just over 85% are singletons; the top ten hold over 50%. The CDR3 contains 13 residues. Germline CDR1 LNHDA, CDR2 SQIVND (reference sequence). The V gene lost 5 bases and the J gene lost 1 base, with 9 bases spanning the gap. The sequence derives from an adult with an advanced solid tumor such as melanoma, head and neck, liver or kidney cancer. The chain recombines TRBV19 with TRBJ2-7; D call uncertain. Here the sequenced sample was CD4+ or CD8+ T cells sorted from blood, taken in a trial of the OX40 agonist ivuxolimab. In nucleotides, the CDR3 is TGTGCCAGTAGTTCGGGCGGATCCTACGAGCAGTACTTC. Encoded protein: CASSSGGSYEQYF.